The sequence of this T cell receptor (beta chain) was determined in a study of T-cell reconstitution after alpha-beta-depleted transplantation in children. Preparation of the TCRbeta library was carried out with unique molecular identifiers. One entry per CDR3 protein, called by TCRdb with MiXCR from the PCR reads. This sample carries more than 550,000 distinct CDR3 sequences, 10% of them seen once, and the ten largest clones take roughly 4%. With 3 bases removed from V and 3 bases from J, the gap between germline ends came to 16 bases. CDR1 and CDR2 (germline): SGDLS, YYNGEE. This CDR3 spans 15 amino acids.

Here the sequenced sample was PBMCs from the stem cell graft donor, taken from the stem cell graft. The sequence was obtained from a human donor who donated a stem cell graft to a child with acute myeloid leukemia. The J gene is TRBJ2-7, the V gene TRBV9, with D perhaps being TRBD1 or TRBD2 (5 bases each). CDR3 DNA: TGTGCCAGCAGCGCCCTTGGGGCTAGCATCTACGAGCAGTACTTC. The encoded protein is CASSALGASIYEQYF.